This entry features one T cell receptor beta chain sequence. Its antigen remains unidentified. Trimming removed 4 bases from V and 2 bases from J, with 15 bases in between. Germline V lookup: CDR1 SGHDN, CDR2 FVKESK. The CDR3 extends over 15 amino acids. Genomic DNA provided the template from which TCR beta VDJ and CDR3 profiles were obtained. Via MiXCR, TCRdb re-called the reads, giving one row per CDR3 protein. This repertoire shows about 40,000 distinct CDR3 sequences, approximately 67% found once; its top ten account for roughly a quarter. This sample is drawn from a study of CD8+CD57+ T cells in acquired aplastic anemia. Background on the study: Quantities of DNA derived from sorted CD4+ and CD8+ cells averaged around 3 ug. CD4+ cells from healthy donors averaged approximately 11 million reads. Points from the study as a whole: Some 27 CD8+ CDR3 sequences were shared between patients and controls. CD8+ Simpson's diversity did not differ significantly between patients and controls.

This receptor was taken from a human donor in good health, serving as a control. The V and J genes are TRBV14 and TRBJ2-7; the D gene is possibly TRBD1 (6 bases). Sequencing was done on a sample of sorted CD4+, CD8+, or CD8+CD57+ T cells (not recorded which) from PBMCs. As DNA, the CDR3 is TGTGCCAGCAGCCCAGAACAGGGTAGGGCCTACGAGCAGTACTTC. It yields the protein CASSPEQGRAYEQYF.